The source of this T cell receptor (beta chain) is a study of long-term antiretroviral therapy in people with HIV. Version v3.0 of the immunoSEQ assay ran at survey level. Data came from immunoSEQ multiplex PCR; TCRdb stores just in-frame clones and leaves some out. The data contain 7,500 to 9,500 clones, less than 90% of them singletons. Germline CDR1 is DFQATT and CDR2 is SNEGSKA (reference sequence). The length of the CDR3 is 11 residues. V was pared by 0 bases and J by 6 bases, with 3 bases between. Sequenced material: unsorted PBMCs, taken 0.3 years before starting antiretroviral therapy. This receptor was identified in a young man with HIV. The V call is TRBV20-1, the J call TRBJ1-5; no definite D call. The chain's CDR3 is CSARDGQPQHF. The CDR3 DNA sequence: TGCAGTGCTAGAGATGGTCAGCCCCAGCATTTT.